What follows describes a single T cell receptor (beta chain). Its recognized antigen is unknown. Per-base quality was not reported, and no clone a single base away is much larger than it. The method behind the library was 5' RACE. Sequencing instrument: Illumina HiSeq 2500. The second PCR ran for roughly 7 to 12 cycles and used a J-beta primer mix along with a sample-barcoded 5' primer. A unique molecular identifier was introduced onto each TCR beta cDNA molecule by a template-switch 5' adaptor carrying 12 random nucleotides. At least 2.5 million CDR3-containing paired-end reads were obtained from each sample. First-strand cDNA was synthesized from all RNA with the Mint cDNA synthesis kit, primed by a TRBC-specific oligonucleotide. All cDNA was treated with uracil-DNA glycosylase and then went through a first 18-cycle PCR with the universal primers M1SS and BC2_uni_R. In the paper's pipeline: For normalization, 1 million high-quality reads were randomly selected from each sample, with every read carrying a distinct molecular identifier. Instead of being binned into consensus sequences, reads with shared molecular identifiers were discarded. MiTCR, set to a Q25 quality threshold and the strictest error-elimination algorithm, was used for CDR3 identification, clonotype clustering and error correction. A nonparametric unseen species model with Euler transformation was used to estimate a lower bound on total TCR beta diversity. TCRdb reprocessed the public reads (quality trimming at Q25 with fastp, clone calling with MiXCR) and kept in-frame beta chains. Rows merge per CDR3 protein into single entries with the most common DNA and genes. The V and J calls here are based on TCRdb, not the publication. This sample is represented by 2 million or so distinct CDR3 sequences; roughly 50% of them were singletons. The top ten constitute roughly 2% of the sample.

Reading from cysteine to phenylalanine, the CDR3 counts 15 amino acids. Only the CDR3 DNA stays, 45 bases, in frame from base 1. V is clipped by 3 bases and J by 2 bases, and the sequence between their germline boundaries is 12 bases long. The approximately 41 donors, aged about 6 to 100 years, were systemically healthy Caucasian individuals from Russia. Each donor gave 8 to 10 milliliters of peripheral blood, drawn into EDTA-treated Vacutainer tubes. Ficoll-Paque density-gradient centrifugation was used to isolate PBMCs, with at least 6.5 million per sample. Total RNA, at least 6 micrograms per sample, was extracted from PBMCs with Trizol reagent. For every donor, flow cytometry on a PBMC aliquot measured the percentage of naive CD45RAhigh/CD27high T cells. This sample is part of a study of blood T cells in healthy people across ages (dated by TCRdb to the mid-2010s). Describing the broader study: In model experiments, template switching captured roughly one uniquely barcoded TCR beta cDNA molecule for every two T cells. Using deep sequencing normalized with unique cDNA molecular identifiers, the study measured how TCR beta repertoire diversity changes with age. The donors were split into four age groups: young (average about 16 years), middle-aged (more than 35), aged (over 55) and long-lived (under 90). To avoid experimental bias, donors of different ages were spread randomly across the sequencing lanes. Two additional independent replicas of 1 million unique cDNA reads from the same blood draw were analyzed for two donors (one aged 18 to 30 and one aged 80 or older).

The research as a whole found: Estimates of total diversity based on one million sequenced T cells were considered lower bounds and underestimates. Since profiling was done on bulk unsorted PBMCs, naive and antigen-experienced compartments could not be conclusively compared. Because the CMV infection status of the donors was unknown, age-related changes in expanded clonotypes may potentially have been confounded. The long-lived group showed more naive CD4+ T cells, fewer expanded clones and increased TCR diversity than the aged group, suggesting age selection. There was a strong correlation between observed TCR beta diversity and the percentage of naive T cells measured by flow cytometry. Observed TCR beta diversity per million T cells fell roughly linearly with age, and a significant reduction was already apparent by age about 36.

Sequencing used blood. This TCR was sampled from a woman in her thirties or forties in good health. This chain is built from TRBV12-3 or TRBV12-4 and TRBJ2-3; TRBD2 could be the D gene, as 5 bases match. The CDR3 region has the sequence CASSLVGLYTDTQYF. The sequenced DNA: TGTGCCAGCAGTTTGGTAGGACTCTACACAGATACGCAGTATTTT.